The present T cell receptor (beta chain) was sequenced within a study of T cell changes during pregnancy in multiple sclerosis. CDR1 and CDR2 from the germline V gene are MNHEY and SMNVEV (reference sequence). There are 16 residues in the CDR3. After removal of 0 bases from V and 3 bases from J, the junction contained 4 bases not matched to a gene. Here immunoSEQ multiplex PCR was the method, and the copy in TCRdb shows in-frame clones only, minus some. The table lists some 69,000 clones, approximately 94% of them singletons. This sequence originates from a female donor in good health, enrolled as a control in a pregnancy study. The chain is built from TRBV27 and TRBJ2-7; 11 bases map to TRBD1. The sample here was peripheral blood, taken in the second trimester of pregnancy. The CDR3 bases are TGTGCCAGCAGTTTATCCCAGGGACAGGGGGGCTACGAGCAGTACTTC. This sequence encodes CASSLSQGQGGYEQYF.